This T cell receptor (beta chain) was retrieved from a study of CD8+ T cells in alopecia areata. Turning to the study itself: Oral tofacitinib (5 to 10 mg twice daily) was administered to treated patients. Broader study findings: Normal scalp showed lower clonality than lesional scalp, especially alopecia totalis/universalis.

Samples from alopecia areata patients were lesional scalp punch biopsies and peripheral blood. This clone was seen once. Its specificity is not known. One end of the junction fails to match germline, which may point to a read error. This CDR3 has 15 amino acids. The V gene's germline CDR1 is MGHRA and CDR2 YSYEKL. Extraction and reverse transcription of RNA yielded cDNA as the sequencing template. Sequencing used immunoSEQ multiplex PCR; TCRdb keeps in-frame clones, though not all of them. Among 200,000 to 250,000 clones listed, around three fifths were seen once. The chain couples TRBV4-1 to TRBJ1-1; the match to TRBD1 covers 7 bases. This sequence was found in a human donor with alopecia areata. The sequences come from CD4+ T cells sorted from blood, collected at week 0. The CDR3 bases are TGCGCCAGCAGTCAAGGGGGACAGTTGAACACTGAAGCTTTCTTT. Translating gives CASSQGGQLNTEAFF.